A selection of T cell receptor beta chains follows, all from one sample in a study of T-cell reconstitution after alpha-beta-depleted transplantation in children. TCRdb fed the PCR reads into MiXCR, producing one record per CDR3 protein. The top ten hold 14% of the sample, which has more than 400,000 distinct CDR3 sequences, over 9.5% seen once. The sequences come from PBMCs, mostly from graft donor cells, collected 180 days after TCRalphabeta/CD19-depleted stem cell transplant. The receptors come from a female patient under 10 years old who had a stem cell transplant for aplastic anemia, so the T cells may come from the graft donor. CDR3s include the opening cysteine and the closing phenylalanine or tryptophan. The order of the fields is clone size, J gene, D gene, V gene, CDR3 DNA, CDR3 protein. The D gene is left open where the match is weak. Not every row has a clone size; where given, it reads once, few, many or a size class.

- | TRBJ2-1 | TRBD2 | TRBV5-1 | TGCGCCAGCAGCGGGGCTAGCGGGAGAAATGAGCAGTTCTTC | CASSGASGRNEQFF
few | TRBJ2-3 | TRBD2 | TRBV20-1 | TGCAGTGGAACTAGCGGCCCTAGCACAGATACGCAGTATTTT | CSGTSGPSTDTQYF
few | TRBJ1-2 | - | TRBV21-1 | TGTGCCAGCAGCAAAGAAGGGAGGACAGGGGCCTATGGCTACACCTTC | CASSKEGRTGAYGYTF
few | TRBJ2-3 | - | TRBV24-1 | TGTGCCACCAGTGATTTGTACAGGGTAACAGATACGCAGTATTTT | CATSDLYRVTDTQYF
few | TRBJ1-1 | - | TRBV27 | TGTGCCAGCAGCCCCCGGACAGTCGTCATGAACACTGAAGCTTTCTTT | CASSPRTVVMNTEAFF
few | TRBJ2-3 | TRBD1 | TRBV19 | TGTGCCAGTAGTAAAGGGGGCCCAGATACGCAGTATTTT | CASSKGGPDTQYF
few | TRBJ2-3 | TRBD2 | TRBV28 | TGTGCGGAAAGCGGGGCCCGCACAGATACGCAGTATTTT | CAESGARTDTQYF
- | TRBJ1-5 | - | TRBV19 | TGTGCCAGTAGTATCAGAGGCCACAATCAGCCCCAGCATTTT | CASSIRGHNQPQHF
few | TRBJ2-1 | TRBD2 | TRBV5-1 | TGCGCCAGCAGCTTGGCTAGGCTAGCGGAGGGGAGCTCCTACAATGAGCAGTTCTTC | CASSLARLAEGSSYNEQFF
few | TRBJ2-2 | TRBD2 | TRBV3-1 | TGTGCCAGCAGCCCCTCAGCGGGGACTCCTAGGGCCGGGGAGCTGTTTTTT | CASSPSAGTPRAGELFF
- | TRBJ1-5 | - | TRBV27 | TGTGCCAGCGCCCCGACAGGTTTGGGGCCCCAGCATTTT | CASAPTGLGPQHF
few | TRBJ2-5 | - | TRBV24-1 | TGTGCCACCAGTTTTTACAGCCAAGAGACCCAGTACTTC | CATSFYSQETQYF
few | TRBJ2-1 | - | TRBV28 | TGTGCCAGCAGTCAGACTAGCAGGGGGACTATCGGGCAGTTCTTC | CASSQTSRGTIGQFF
few | TRBJ2-5 | - | TRBV10-3 | TGTGCCATCAGTGAGTTAGGGTCGACAGGTCCTCCGGGGACCCAGTACTTC | CAISELGSTGPPGTQYF
few | TRBJ2-1 | TRBD1 | TRBV11-2 | TGTGCCAGCAGCTCAGACAGGGGCCCCAATGAGCAGTTCTTC | CASSSDRGPNEQFF
few | TRBJ2-7 | - | TRBV9 | TGTGCCAGCAGCCGCGAGGGCTACGAGCAGTACTTC | CASSREGYEQYF
many | TRBJ2-4 | TRBD1 | TRBV29-1 | TGCAGCGTTCCCGGGACAGGGGCCAAAAACATTCAGTACTTC | CSVPGTGAKNIQYF
few | TRBJ1-4 | TRBD1 | TRBV7-9 | TGTGCCAGCAGCTTATCCGGGACAGGTCGTGAAAAACTGTTTTTT | CASSLSGTGREKLFF
many | TRBJ2-3 | TRBD2 | TRBV20-1 | TGCAGTGCTATACGCGCTAGCGGGAGGTTCACAGATACGCAGTATTTT | CSAIRASGRFTDTQYF
- | TRBJ1-2 | - | TRBV19 | TGTGCCAGTAGACTCCCCACACAGGGTCACTATGGCTACACCTTC | CASRLPTQGHYGYTF
- | TRBJ2-4 | TRBD1 | TRBV20-1 | TGCAGTGCACCAGGACAGGTTGGCATTCAGTACTTC | CSAPGQVGIQYF
few | TRBJ2-7 | - | TRBV5-1 | TGCGCCAGCAGCGAAGGGAGCGGACCAGCCTACGAGCAGTACTTC | CASSEGSGPAYEQYF